Listed below are T cell receptor beta chains from one sample, sequenced in a study of blood T cell repertoires in COVID-19. Data came from immunoSEQ multiplex PCR; TCRdb stores just in-frame clones and leaves some out. Of approximately 100,000 clones detected, 85% appear once; the ten largest clones hold 1.5% to 2%. Sequenced sample: peripheral blood. The origin of the receptors is an older woman with active or convalescent COVID-19. CDR3s include the opening cysteine and the closing phenylalanine or tryptophan. Fields, in order: J gene, clone size, D gene, V gene, CDR3 protein, CDR3 DNA. D genes are given only for firm matches. Not every row has a clone size; where given, it reads once, few, many or a size class.

TRBJ1-1	NA	NA	TRBV5-1	CASSLPGLNTEAFF	TGCGCCAGCAGCTTACCAGGGTTGAACACTGAAGCTTTCTTT
TRBJ1-2	NA	TRBD1	TRBV7-9	CASSSQRTGSYGYTF	TGTGCCAGCAGCTCTCAGCGGACAGGGAGCTATGGCTACACCTTC
TRBJ2-7	few	TRBD1	TRBV7-2	CASSLAAGQGYAEQYF	TGTGCCAGCAGCTTAGCGGCGGGACAGGGGTATGCCGAGCAGTACTTC
TRBJ2-2	NA	NA	TRBV7-2	CASSFDTLNTGELFF	TGTGCCAGCAGCTTTGACACCTTGAACACCGGGGAGCTGTTTTTT
TRBJ1-1	NA	NA	TRBV28	CASSFQVTEAFF	TGTGCCAGCAGTTTCCAGGTCACTGAAGCTTTCTTT
TRBJ2-5	once	TRBD1	TRBV5-1	CASSQGQVKETQYF	TGCGCCAGCAGCCAGGGACAGGTGAAAGAGACCCAGTACTTC
TRBJ2-3	NA	TRBD1	TRBV5-4	CASSPNTGTAYTDTQYF	TGTGCCAGCAGCCCAAACACCGGGACAGCCTACACAGATACGCAGTATTTT
TRBJ1-3	NA	NA	TRBV7-9	CASSLRVSGNTIYF	TGTGCCAGCAGCTTACGTGTCTCTGGAAACACCATATATTTT
TRBJ1-5	NA	TRBD1	TRBV28	CAADRTNQPQHF	TGTGCCGCGGACAGGACCAATCAGCCCCAGCATTTT
TRBJ1-1	NA	TRBD1	TRBV5-1	CASSDGQGAHTEAFF	TGCGCCAGCAGCGATGGACAGGGGGCACACACTGAAGCTTTCTTT
TRBJ1-2	NA	TRBD1	TRBV6-1	CASSEGTGLGYTF	TGTGCCAGCAGTGAAGGGACAGGATTAGGCTACACCTTC
TRBJ2-6	once	NA	TRBV2	CASSPSSGNAGANVLTF	TGTGCCAGCAGTCCTAGCAGCGGAAACGCTGGGGCCAACGTCCTGACTTTC
TRBJ2-7	NA	TRBD2	TRBV28	CASSPPGTSGYEQYF	TGTGCCAGCAGCCCCCCCGGGACTAGCGGTTACGAGCAGTACTTC
TRBJ2-3	NA	TRBD2	TRBV29-1	CSVENSGKSGTQYF	TGCAGCGTTGAGAATAGCGGGAAGTCCGGTACGCAGTATTTT
TRBJ1-5	NA	TRBD1	TRBV2	CASSEGTGGQPQHF	TGTGCCAGCAGTGAGGGGACAGGGGGTCAGCCCCAGCATTTT
TRBJ1-2	NA	NA	TRBV2	CASLQPGYGYTF	TGTGCCAGTCTCCAGCCGGGGTATGGCTACACCTTC
TRBJ2-7	NA	NA	TRBV2	CASSEARTPTYEQYF	TGTGCCAGCAGTGAAGCTAGGACACCAACCTACGAGCAGTACTTC
TRBJ2-7	NA	NA	TRBV2	CASTTRPYEQYF	TGTGCCAGTACGACTAGGCCTTACGAGCAGTACTTC
TRBJ2-1	NA	TRBD1	TRBV3-1/TRBV3-2	CASSQDGGQGASDEQFF	TGTGCCAGCAGCCAAGATGGGGGACAGGGGGCTAGCGATGAGCAGTTCTTC
TRBJ1-6	NA	NA	TRBV7-8	CASSPLRGFNSPLHF	TGTGCCAGCAGCCCTCTGAGGGGGTTTAATTCACCCCTCCACTTT
TRBJ1-2	NA	TRBD1	TRBV12-3/TRBV12-4	CASSLRTGVGYTF	TGTGCCAGCAGCCTAAGGACAGGGGTCGGCTACACCTTC
TRBJ1-3	NA	NA	TRBV7-2	CASSSRQGNTIYF	TGTGCCAGCAGCTCAAGACAAGGAAACACCATATATTTT
TRBJ2-7	NA	NA	TRBV5-1	CASSLAPDNYEQYF	TGCGCCAGCAGCTTGGCCCCCGACAACTACGAGCAGTACTTC
TRBJ2-5	NA	TRBD1	TRBV5-4	CASSFRTGVRETQYF	TGTGCCAGCAGCTTCCGGACAGGGGTCAGGGAGACCCAGTACTTC
TRBJ2-3	NA	NA	TRBV15	CATSNDRTTFTDTQYF	TGTGCCACCAGCAACGACAGGACGACCTTCACAGATACGCAGTATTTT
TRBJ1-3	NA	NA	TRBV5-1	CASSLETGRNTIYF	TGCGCCAGCAGCTTGGAAACAGGGAGAAACACCATATATTTT
TRBJ2-1	NA	NA	TRBV6-5	CASSYRDEQFF	TGTGCCAGCAGTTACCGCGATGAGCAGTTCTTC
TRBJ2-7	NA	TRBD2	TRBV7-2	CASSLTSGGFPYEQYF	TGTGCCAGCAGCTTAACTAGCGGGGGGTTCCCCTACGAGCAGTACTTC
TRBJ1-1	NA	NA	TRBV2	CASSLQGNTEAFF	TGTGCCAGCAGCCTACAGGGAAACACTGAAGCTTTCTTT
TRBJ2-1	NA	TRBD2	TRBV7-7	CASSLAGGEQFF	TGTGCTAGCAGCTTAGCGGGAGGTGAGCAGTTCTTC
TRBJ2-5	NA	TRBD1	TRBV10-3	CAIRDREETQYF	TGTGCCATCAGGGACAGGGAAGAGACCCAGTACTTC
TRBJ2-2	NA	TRBD2	TRBV24-1	CATSDPFTGTSGTGELFF	TGTGCCACCAGTGATCCATTTACCGGGACTAGCGGCACCGGGGAGCTGTTTTTT
TRBJ1-5	NA	TRBD1	TRBV28	CASGPIGRQGVNQPQHF	TGTGCCAGCGGACCAATAGGCCGGCAGGGGGTCAATCAGCCCCAGCATTTT
TRBJ2-1	NA	TRBD2	TRBV7-9	CASSLSLLAGEINEQFF	TGTGCCAGCAGCTTATCGCTACTAGCGGGAGAAATCAATGAGCAGTTCTTC
TRBJ1-4	NA	TRBD1	TRBV6-5	CASRLRTGANEKLFF	TGTGCCAGCAGACTCCGGACAGGAGCTAATGAAAAACTGTTTTTT
TRBJ2-7	NA	TRBD1	TRBV29-1	CSVDGTGPYEQYF	TGCAGCGTTGACGGGACAGGGCCCTACGAGCAGTACTTC
TRBJ2-7	NA	NA	TRBV7-2	CASSLAGGRPSYEQYF	TGTGCCAGCAGCTTAGCGGGCGGGCGTCCCTCCTACGAGCAGTACTTC
TRBJ2-5	once	NA	TRBV19	CATHNPDGLRDADQETQYF	TGTGCCACCCATAACCCGGACGGATTGCGGGACGCCGACCAAGAGACCCAGTACTTC
TRBJ1-5	few	NA	TRBV7-8	CASSLAVSRTLPQPQHF	TGTGCCAGCAGCTTAGCCGTCTCCCGGACTCTTCCTCAGCCCCAGCATTTT
TRBJ2-2	NA	TRBD2	TRBV6-5	CASSYSGGANTGELFF	TGTGCCAGCAGTTATAGCGGGGGGGCGAACACCGGGGAGCTGTTTTTT
TRBJ2-5	once	NA	TRBV3-1/TRBV3-2	CASSREQETQYF	TGTGCCAGCAGCCGTGAGCAAGAGACCCAGTACTTC
TRBJ1-4	NA	NA	TRBV7-9	CASSLDRVENEKLFF	TGTGCCAGCAGCCTAGACAGAGTAGAGAATGAAAAACTGTTTTTT
TRBJ2-7	NA	TRBD2	TRBV7-2	CASSLRGTGGPGEQYF	TGTGCCAGCAGCCTCCGGGGTACGGGGGGGCCAGGCGAGCAGTACTTC
TRBJ1-5	NA	NA	TRBV19	CASSIARGRPNQPQHF	TGTGCCAGTAGTATCGCCAGGGGCAGGCCCAATCAGCCCCAGCATTTT
TRBJ1-1	NA	NA	TRBV9	CASSVVDTHTEAFF	TGTGCCAGCAGCGTAGTAGACACCCACACTGAAGCTTTCTTT
TRBJ1-2	once	NA	TRBV10-1	CASPPWTDQTSYGYTF	TGCGCCAGCCCGCCTTGGACAGACCAAACTTCCTATGGCTACACCTTC
TRBJ1-3	NA	TRBD1	TRBV6-9	CATDTPGQGKDTIYF	TGTGCCACTGACACCCCGGGACAGGGGAAGGACACCATATATTTT
TRBJ1-5	NA	NA	TRBV6-5	CASSVTGISNQPQHF	TGTGCCAGCAGCGTGACAGGAATTAGCAATCAGCCCCAGCATTTT
TRBJ2-5	NA	NA	TRBV30	CAWRLAKETQYF	TGTGCCTGGCGGCTAGCGAAAGAGACCCAGTACTTC
TRBJ2-7	NA	TRBD2	TRBV28	CASSPPGGNYEQYF	TGTGCCAGCAGTCCGCCGGGGGGGAACTACGAGCAGTACTTC
TRBJ1-1	NA	TRBD1	TRBV6-5	CASSSRSTGESAEAFF	TGTGCCAGCAGTTCAAGGTCGACAGGGGAGTCTGCTGAAGCTTTCTTT
TRBJ1-2	NA	TRBD1	TRBV28	CASLGQTQSYTF	TGTGCCAGCCTGGGACAGACTCAAAGCTACACCTTC
TRBJ2-2	NA	NA	TRBV10-3	CAISVSVNTGELFF	TGTGCCATCAGTGTTAGTGTAAACACCGGGGAGCTGTTTTTT
TRBJ2-1	NA	NA	TRBV7-2	CASSFGSRSYNEQFF	TGTGCCAGCAGCTTTGGGTCCAGGTCCTACAATGAGCAGTTCTTC
TRBJ1-1	NA	NA	TRBV6-6	CASSRNTEAFF	TGTGCCAGCAGCCGTAACACTGAAGCTTTCTTT